This TCR beta chain was sequenced during a study of T cell responses to AZD1222 COVID-19 vaccine. Here immunoSEQ multiplex PCR was the method, and the copy in TCRdb shows in-frame clones only, minus some. The data contain some 97,000 clones, approximately 88% of them singletons. This clone appeared a single time. The V end lost 0 bases, the J end lost 5 bases, and 14 bases lay between the germline ends. The CDR3 totals 15 residues. CDR1 and CDR2 from the germline V gene are LGHDT and YNNKEL (reference sequence). The material was peripheral blood, obtained on day 0 of AZD1222 vaccination. This chain connects TRBV3-1 (or the pseudogene TRBV3-2) to TRBJ2-7; D is unclear. The origin of this receptor is an adult in good health. The CDR3 loop reads CASSQDLTLGHEQYF. The CDR3 nucleotides are TGTGCCAGCAGCCAAGATCTGACTTTAGGGCACGAGCAGTACTTC.